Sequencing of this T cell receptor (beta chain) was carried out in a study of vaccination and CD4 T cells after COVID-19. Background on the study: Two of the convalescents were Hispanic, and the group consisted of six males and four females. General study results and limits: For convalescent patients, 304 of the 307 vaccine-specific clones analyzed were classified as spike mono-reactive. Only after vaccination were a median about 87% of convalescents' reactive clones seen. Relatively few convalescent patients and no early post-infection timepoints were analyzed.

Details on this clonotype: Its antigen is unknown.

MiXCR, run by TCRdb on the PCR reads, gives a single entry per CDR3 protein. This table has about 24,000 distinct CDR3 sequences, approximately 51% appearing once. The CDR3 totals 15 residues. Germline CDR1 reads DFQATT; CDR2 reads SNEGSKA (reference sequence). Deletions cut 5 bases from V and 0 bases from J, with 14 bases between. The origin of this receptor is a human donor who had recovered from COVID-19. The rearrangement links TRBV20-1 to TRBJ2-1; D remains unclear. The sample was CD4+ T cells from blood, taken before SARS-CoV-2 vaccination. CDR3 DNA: TGCAGTGCTGACGCCTGGCGGTACTCCTACAATGAGCAGTTCTTC. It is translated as CSADAWRYSYNEQFF.